This T cell receptor beta chain was identified in a study of shared clonotypes between healthy human individuals (dated by TCRdb to the early 2020s). Broadly, across the study: A few men and a couple of women, aged 18 to 49 years, made up the cohort. Blood TCR repertoires of four to six healthy adults were deeply sequenced to estimate repertoire size and the extent of clonotype sharing between individuals. Different laboratories and diverse techniques were used to prepare libraries and sequence TCR repertoires, to increase sequencing depth and limit assay-specific biases. Each donor's leukapheresis produced roughly between roughly 0.85 and 10 billion PBMCs. Findings and caveats that apply to the study as a whole: The genetic and exposure-history diversity represented was limited by the small number of donors. Based on pairwise subsampling, the degree of clonotype sharing among donors was expected to be affected by sequencing depth. Only blood was sampled, and tissue TCR repertoires likely differ from those in blood.

Notes on this clone: Its antigen remains undetermined. The sample holds no much larger clone one base away, and base qualities are not on file.

The donors were healthy, HIV-negative adults with no recently reported acute infections or vaccinations. All donors were Caucasian adults living in Nashville, Tennessee, USA. For unsorted samples, some 90 million PBMCs were counted, and genomic DNA was extracted using the QIAamp DNA Blood Mini kit. Blood was obtained by leukapheresis, after which PBMCs were separated by Ficoll-Histopaque density gradient centrifugation and cryopreserved in liquid nitrogen vapor phase. Using the deep immunoSEQ assay, multiplex PCR amplified TCR CDR3 regions from genomic DNA. Extracted genomic DNA from each cell subset was spread evenly across all wells of several immunoSEQ 96-well plates, with each plate serving as a replicate. For unsorted PBMC, each replicate PCR was loaded with about 300 ng genomic DNA, equivalent to roughly 31,000 T cell genomes. Unsorted PBMC genomic DNA was sequenced across ten immunoSEQ deep assay plates. Purified libraries were quantified with a Qubit 3.0 fluorometer, sized on a Bioanalyzer 2100, and re-quantified with the KAPA Library Quantification kit. Every immunoSEQ 96-well plate was sequenced on a dedicated single-read 150-cycle Illumina NextSeq 550 flow cell. Per the source publication's procedure: The immunoSEQ output contained only junctional sequences without quality scores, so filtering could not match that applied to full-length reads. To assign V/J genes and CDR3, sequences were annotated against IMGT germline references using PyIR, a Python wrapper for IgBLAST v1.9. Reads with weak V/J assignments (E-value above 1e-6), missing CDR3, stop codons, out-of-frame junctions, or ambiguous translated residues were removed. A V3J clonotype was defined by an identical inferred V gene, J gene, and CDR3 amino acid sequence. Percentage overlap between repertoires was calculated by dividing the number of shared unique clonotypes by the size of the smaller repertoire. RTK rarefaction, the Chao1 estimator, and Recon v2.1 estimates of unobserved clonotypes were used to assess repertoire richness. The immuneACCESS repertoire file appears here via TCRdb, limited to in-frame rearrangements. These files lack a portion of the clones; in checked studies, under half of the deficit traces to unresolved V genes, and the cause of the others is not known. Clone size and the V and J calls come from that table; the DNA yielded D and trimming. This sample has approximately 500,000 clones in its table, and about 75% of those were observed once. Together, the top ten hold 12% of the sample.

The sequence was obtained from a woman in her thirties or forties in good health. Some clones in this sample may be carry-over from other donors' samples. Material: PBMCs.

The sequence in DNA is TGTGCAAGTCGCGCCCGACAGGTTCCAGGGGACAATGAGCAGTTCTTC. This translates into CASRARQVPGDNEQFF. Rearrangement joined TRBV12-2 to TRBJ2-1; the DNA was not compared with TRBD1, the D call given in the table. TRBV12-2 is flagged as a pseudogene. From the cysteine up to the phenylalanine, the CDR3 has a length of 16 residues. Only the CDR3 region is kept as DNA, spanning 48 bases read in frame from base 1.